This passage covers 26 T cell receptor beta chains from one sample sequenced in a study of T-cell reconstitution after alpha-beta-depleted transplantation in children. It was with unique molecular identifiers that the TCRbeta library was prepared. TCRdb fed the PCR reads into MiXCR, producing one record per CDR3 protein. In the table there are about 980,000 distinct CDR3 sequences, about 29% of which are singletons. The sequencing used PBMCs, mostly from graft donor cells, collected 360 days after TCRalphabeta/CD19-depleted stem cell transplant. Receptors originate from a boy under three years old who had a stem cell transplant for SCID, so the T cells may come from the graft donor.

The chain has TRBV12-3 or TRBV12-4 and TRBJ1-4, with 9 bases identical to TRBD1. Trimming at V came to 5 bases and at J to 8 bases, leaving 9 bases not matched to a gene. CDR3 size: 15 residues. The DNA of the CDR3 is TGTGCCAGCAGTCCAGGACAGGGGCGAATGGAAAAACTGTTTTTT. Translated: CASSPGQGRMEKLFF.

The chain combines TRBV4-2 with TRBJ2-5; no reliable D call. This CDR3 has 15 amino acids. V lost 3 bases, J lost 0 bases, and 11 bases lay in between. From germline, CDR1 is LGHNA and CDR2 YNFKEQ. The CDR3 region has the DNA TGTGCCAGCAGCCAGGGGTCTAGTAACCAAGAGACCCAGTACTTC. This gives the protein CASSQGSSNQETQYF.

There are a few counts of this clonotype. The CDR3 coding sequence is TGTGCCAGCAGCTTAACGCGGGGGCCCTACACCGGGGAGCTGTTTTTT. The encoded protein is CASSLTRGPYTGELFF. V and J are TRBV7-3 and TRBJ2-2; a possible D gene is TRBD2 (7 bases). Trimming removed 0 bases at V and 3 bases at J, with 11 bases between. The CDR3 is 16 residues long. Germline V gene sequence: CDR1 SGHTA, CDR2 FQGTGA.

The chain is built from TRBV5-5 and TRBJ2-3; TRBD1 is a possible D gene (7 bases). Trimming pared 3 bases from V and 10 bases from J, leaving 24 bases between. The CDR3 runs to 16 residues. Germline CDR1 SGHKS, CDR2 YYEKEE (reference sequence). The CDR3 loop reads CASSWQNRGRERAQYF. Here the CDR3 DNA reads TGTGCCAGCAGCTGGCAGAACAGGGGACGGGAGCGGGCGCAGTATTTT. The full variable domain, completed using reference TRBV5-5 and TRBJ2-3, is DAGVTQSPTHLIKTRGQQVTLRCSPISGHKSVSWYQQVLGQGPQFIFQYYEKEERGRGNFPDRFSARQFPNYSSELNVNALLLGDSALYLCASSWQNRGRERAQYFGPGTRLTVL.

The chain is built from TRBV12-3 or TRBV12-4 and TRBJ1-2; possibly TRBD1 for D (6 bases). V lost 3 bases and J lost 5, with 13 bases in between. The CDR3 runs 14 residues. CDR3 sequence reads: CASSFRGGLYGYTF. DNA of the CDR3: TGTGCCAGCAGTTTCAGGGGTGGATTATATGGCTACACCTTC.

This clonotype was detected a few times. V usage is TRBV27 and J usage is TRBJ1-2; possible D gene TRBD1, 6 bases. The germline V gene encodes CDR1 MNHEY and CDR2 SMNVEV (reference sequence). This CDR3 spans 15 amino acids. Trimming took 3 bases from V and 2 from J, leaving 13 bases between them. Here the CDR3 DNA reads TGTGCCAGCAGTTTCCGGGGGGCCAGAAACTATGGCTACACCTTC. Its translation is CASSFRGARNYGYTF.

This clonotype was detected a few times. The V call is TRBV29-1, the J call TRBJ2-1, with D hard to call. The CDR3 has 12 amino acids. Trimming cost V 7 bases and J 4 bases, with 11 bases left between them. The germline gives CDR1 SQVTM, CDR2 ANQGSEA. The CDR3 nucleotides read TGCAGCGCCTATTATTCGTACAATGAGCAGTTCTTC. It codes for CSAYYSYNEQFF.

The chain is built from TRBV4-1 and TRBJ2-1; 9 bases line up with TRBD2. Germline V CDR1 and CDR2: MGHRA, YSYEKL. J gave up 9 bases and V 11 bases, and 8 bases lay outside the gene matches. CDR3 length: 12 residues. Written as DNA, the CDR3 is TGCGCCGCTAGCGGGGATGAGGTTGAGCAGTTCTTC. Translating gives CAASGDEVEQFF.

J is TRBJ2-5 and V is TRBV4-2, with D possibly matching TRBD2 (5 bases). The CDR3 sequence is 18 residues long. Deletions cut 0 bases from V and 0 bases from J, with 17 bases between. Germline-derived CDR1 and CDR2 are LGHNA and YNFKEQ. The CDR3 here is CASSQEGRGELDQETQYF. The CDR3 DNA follows: TGTGCCAGCAGCCAAGAAGGGCGTGGGGAACTAGACCAAGAGACCCAGTACTTC.

The chain uses TRBV2 and TRBJ2-6; D may be TRBD2 (6 bases). CDR3 size: 16 residues. The V gene lost 3 bases and the J gene lost 2 bases, with 11 bases spanning the gap. Germline CDR1 and CDR2: SNHLY and FYNNEI. In DNA form, the CDR3 reads TGTGCCAGCAGTGAGGAAGGAGGGACTGGGGCCAACGTCCTGACTTTC. Translated: CASSEEGGTGANVLTF.

The J gene is TRBJ2-1, the V gene TRBV20-1, with 7 bases that match TRBD1. The CDR3 has 17 amino acids. The V gene's germline CDR1 is DFQATT and CDR2 SNEGSKA (reference sequence). The V segment lost 3 bases and the J segment 4 bases; nucleotides outside the gene matches: 15. The DNA for the CDR3 is TGCAGTGCTAGTTCCTTTAGGGGGCGGTCGGGGTACAATGAGCAGTTCTTC. It specifies CSASSFRGRSGYNEQFF.

The table lists this clonotype with a few counts. This chain joins TRBV5-1 and TRBJ2-5, with D perhaps being TRBD1 or TRBD2 (5 bases each). Trimming took 6 bases from V and 7 from J, leaving 22 bases between them. The CDR3 spans 15 residues. Germline V lookup: CDR1 SGHRS, CDR2 YFSETQ. In DNA form, the CDR3 reads TGCGCCAGCAAGGCCGGGGACCTGACCTTGGGGACCCAGTACTTC. This translates into CASKAGDLTLGTQYF.

This rearrangement joins TRBV7-2 to TRBJ2-1; a weak D match, TRBD2 (5 bases). This CDR3 is 15 amino acids long. The germline gives CDR1 SGHTA, CDR2 FQGNSA. Trimming pared 7 bases from V and 8 bases from J, leaving 21 bases between. CDR3 bases: TGTGCCAGCACTTTGTATCGCCTCATCGGGGATGAGCAGTTCTTC. Translation: CASTLYRLIGDEQFF.

The sample holds one count of this clonotype. The chain employs TRBV2 and TRBJ1-3; a weak D match, TRBD1 (6 bases). The V gene's germline CDR1 is SNHLY and CDR2 FYNNEI. The CDR3 loop spans 15 amino acids. V lost 1 base, J lost 2 bases, and 9 bases lay in between. This chain's CDR3 is CASSEVRGPGNTIYF. The CDR3 nucleotides read TGTGCCAGCAGTGAAGTCCGGGGGCCTGGAAACACCATATATTTT.

There are a few counts of this clonotype. This chain links TRBV7-2 with TRBJ2-3; D call uncertain. Germline lookup yields CDR1 SGHTA and CDR2 FQGNSA. V was clipped by 3 bases and J by 2 bases, with 9 bases between them. There are 14 residues in the CDR3. The CDR3, as DNA: TGTGCCAGCAGCTTCCGGTTCCACACAGATACGCAGTATTTT. It is translated as CASSFRFHTDTQYF. The whole variable domain, remainder taken from reference TRBV7-2 and TRBJ2-3, is GAGVSQSPSNKVTEKGKDVELRCDPISGHTALYWYRQSLGQGLEFLIYFQGNSAPDKSGLPSDRFSAERTGGSVSTLTIQRTQQEDSAVYLCASSFRFHTDTQYFGPGTRLTVL.

The chain couples TRBV7-9 to TRBJ2-1; 9 bases match TRBD2. V lost 3 bases, J lost 5 bases, and 5 bases stayed unmatched. The CDR3 is made up of 15 amino acids. Germline V lookup: CDR1 SEHNR, CDR2 FQNEAQ (reference sequence). CDR3 in amino acids: CASSFEAGGNNEQFF. The CDR3 DNA reads as TGTGCCAGCAGCTTTGAAGCGGGGGGAAACAATGAGCAGTTCTTC.

A remark on this clonotype: The final CDR3 position lacks the conserved phenylalanine or tryptophan, pointing to a likely read error. The chain employs TRBV14 and TRBJ1-3; D gene uncertain. The germline V gene encodes CDR1 SGHDN and CDR2 FVKESK. The CDR3 has 18 residues. The V end lost 0 bases, the J end lost 0 bases, and 15 bases lay between the germline ends. The CDR3, as DNA: TGTGCCAGCAGCCAAGATCTTGCACACAGCATCTCTGGAAACACCATATATGTT. Translating gives CASSQDLAHSISGNTIYV.

This clonotype came up a few times. This sequence joins TRBV30 and TRBJ1-2; the D is unclear. The CDR3 runs 14 residues. Trimming shortened V by 0 bases and J by 6 bases, and 14 bases separated the two germline ends. Per germline, CDR1 GTSNPN and CDR2 SVGIG (reference sequence). The CDR3 bases are TGTGCCTGGAGTGTACGAAGGGTATCGGATGGCTACACCTTC. Translated, it gives CAWSVRRVSDGYTF.

This clonotype was recorded only once. The rearrangement links TRBV9 to TRBJ1-4; D call uncertain. This CDR3 has 13 amino acids. Germline V gene lookup returns CDR1 SGDLS and CDR2 YYNGEE. Trimming shortened V by 0 bases and J by 7 bases, and 7 bases separated the two germline ends. The CDR3 bases are TGTGCCAGCAGCGTAGACGTGAGTGAAAAACTGTTTTTT. It is translated as CASSVDVSEKLFF.

The chain carries TRBV21-1 and TRBJ2-3. TRBV21-1 is a documented pseudogene. The CDR3 spans 12 residues. The DNA of the CDR3 is TGTGCCAGCAGGCAGGCAGGTCTAACGCAGTATTTT. Protein sequence: CASRQAGLTQYF.

The table lists this clonotype with many counts. This chain links TRBV4-1 with TRBJ2-1, with 9 positions matching TRBD1. This CDR3 comprises 16 residues. The V segment lost 0 bases and the J segment 7 bases; nucleotides outside the gene matches: 7. Germline CDR1 MGHRA, CDR2 YSYEKL. CDR3 DNA: TGCGCCAGCAGCCAAGATTACAGGGGGCATTTGAATGAGCAGTTCTTC. Protein sequence: CASSQDYRGHLNEQFF.

A few counts support this clonotype. The V and J genes are TRBV5-5 and TRBJ2-7, with a possible D match to TRBD1 (5 bases). V was trimmed by 2 bases and J by 6 bases, leaving 15 bases between them. In germline, CDR1 is SGHKS, CDR2 YYEKEE (reference sequence). This CDR3 is built from 14 residues. CDR3 protein: CASSLSGSSSEQYF. CDR3 DNA: TGTGCCAGCAGCTTATCAGGGTCCAGTAGCGAGCAGTACTTC.

The chain joins TRBV5-1 to TRBJ2-1; unclear D gene. Trimming left V 0 bases short and J 7 bases short, with 14 bases between. The CDR3 contains 15 residues. CDR1 is SGHRS and CDR2 is YFSETQ in the germline V gene. The CDR3 nucleotides read TGCGCCAGCAGCTTGGGCCCCTATAGAGGTAATGAGCAGTTCTTC. Protein: CASSLGPYRGNEQFF.

The genes are TRBV4-1 and TRBJ1-2, with a tentative D call TRBD1 (5 bases). Trimming took off 3 bases at V and 8 bases at J, with 16 bases between the two ends. The germline CDR1 and CDR2 sequences are MGHRA and YSYEKL. This CDR3 has 14 amino acids. CDR3 amino acids: CASSQLGGALGYTF. CDR3 DNA sequence: TGCGCCAGCAGCCAGCTCGGAGGGGCATTAGGCTACACCTTC.

The genes are TRBV28 and TRBJ2-3, with TRBD1 matching 7 bases. The CDR3 spans 15 residues. V trimming: 6 bases; J trimming: 3 bases; junction bases outside the gene matches: 9. Germline-derived CDR1 and CDR2 are MDHEN and SYDVKM. The CDR3 region has the DNA TGTGCCAGCAGGAAAAGGGGGCTGAGTACAGATACGCAGTATTTT. It codes for CASRKRGLSTDTQYF.

The CDR3 nucleotides read TGCGCCAGCAGCTTGGCCGGAGGTACTGGGGCCAACGTCCTGACTTTC. This encodes CASSLAGGTGANVLTF. The chain links TRBV5-1 to TRBJ2-6; tentative D call: TRBD2 (5 bases). Germline lookup yields CDR1 SGHRS and CDR2 YFSETQ. Trimming took 0 bases from V and 2 from J, leaving 9 bases between them. CDR3 size: 16 residues.